In its sample, the clone carrying this T cell receptor (beta chain) was seen many times. Its target is not known. The sample comes from a study of T cells after yellow fever vaccination. Study-level points and caveats: At under 98% for CD4 and over 80% for CD8, most primary-vaccination clones showed up again after the booster.

The trim removed 4 bases at V and 7 bases at J, leaving 8 bases unmatched. The CDR3 runs 15 residues. Germline V gene data show CDR1 as SGHRS and CDR2 as YFSETQ. For TCR, cDNA came from 5'RACE template switching, which added a universal primer site and UMIs. MiXCR, applied by TCRdb to the 5' RACE reads, yields one record per CDR3 protein. The sample holds under 500,000 distinct CDR3 sequences; roughly a sixth are singletons and the top ten take roughly a sixth. The chain couples TRBV5-1 to TRBJ2-2; 9 bases line up with TRBD2. This sequence originates from a man aged 18 to 30 who received the YFV17D yellow fever vaccine. The source was PBMCs, collected before the yellow fever booster vaccination. The CDR3 loop is CASSHGTSPSGELFF. CDR3 sequence (DNA): TGCGCCAGCAGCCACGGGACTAGCCCTAGCGGGGAGCTGTTTTTT.